Below, 18 T cell receptor beta chains from the same sample are listed, as sequenced in a study of PD-1 blockade in classical Hodgkin lymphoma. Sequenced by immunoSEQ multiplex PCR; TCRdb stores in-frame clones only, minus some. The repertoire consists of over 15,000 clones, with 75% to 85% occurring once and the leading ten covering roughly a sixth. The patients all showed relapse after autologous stem cell transplantation, while their brentuximab vedotin exposure varied. Source: peripheral blood mononuclear cells (PBMCs), taken before the second cycle of nivolumab. The receptors were sampled from a human donor with classical Hodgkin lymphoma.

The chain combines TRBV4-1 with TRBJ2-1; 9 nucleotides match TRBD2. Germline V gene sequence: CDR1 MGHRA, CDR2 YSYEKL. V trimming: 4 bases; J trimming: 7 bases; junction bases outside the gene matches: 8. The CDR3 contains 15 residues. The CDR3 region is CASSLGAGGPNEQFF. The CDR3, as DNA: TGCGCCAGCAGCCTCGGGGCGGGGGGGCCAAATGAGCAGTTCTTC.

This rearrangement joins TRBV29-1 to TRBJ2-5, with 9 nucleotides matching TRBD1. With V trimmed by 4 bases and J by 4 bases, 10 bases remained unmatched. This CDR3 comprises 15 residues. The V gene's germline CDR1 is SQVTM and CDR2 ANQGSEA. The CDR3 region is CSVGGATGGGETQYF. Here the CDR3 DNA reads TGCAGCGTTGGTGGAGCGACAGGGGGTGGAGAGACCCAGTACTTC.

The chain combines TRBV19 with TRBJ2-1, with D possibly TRBD2 on 7 matching bases. Trimming pared 6 bases from V and 6 bases from J, leaving 21 bases between. Germline V gives CDR1 LNHDA, CDR2 SQIVND (reference sequence). CDR3 size: 16 residues. This chain's CDR3 is CASSAFGGAYANEQFF. Written as DNA, the CDR3 is TGTGCCAGTAGCGCCTTTGGGGGGGCCTATGCCAATGAGCAGTTCTTC.

The genes are TRBV7-2 and TRBJ2-1; D ambiguous. The V gene lost 7 bases and the J gene lost 4 bases, with 14 bases spanning the gap. This CDR3 contains 14 residues. The germline gives CDR1 SGHTA, CDR2 FQGNSA. This chain's CDR3 is CASMERGQYNEQFF. The CDR3 nucleotides read TGTGCCAGCATGGAGCGTGGGCAATACAATGAGCAGTTCTTC.

The chain employs TRBV7-2 and TRBJ2-7; D unresolved. The CDR3 consists of 13 residues. Deletions cut 1 base from V and 1 base from J, with 5 bases between. CDR1 and CDR2 from the germline V gene are SGHTA and FQGNSA. CDR3: CASSLGLSYEQYF. The CDR3 DNA reads as TGTGCCAGCAGCTTAGGGCTTTCCTACGAGCAGTACTTC.

This clone has just one count. The CDR3 sequence: CASSELRYEQYF. CDR3 sequence (DNA): TGTGCCAGCAGTGAATTAAGGTACGAGCAGTACTTC. The chain uses TRBV25-1 and TRBJ2-7; D is uncertain. Germline V gene data show CDR1 as MGHDK and CDR2 as SYGVNS. Trimming left V 1 base short and J 4 bases short, with 5 bases between. The CDR3 is 12 amino acids.

This chain links TRBV6-1 with TRBJ2-5, with D uncertain. The J call is in doubt because the DNA end fits TRBJ2-7 better. CDR1 is MNHNS and CDR2 is SASEGT in the germline V gene. CDR3 size: 12 residues. The CDR3 loop reads CASTPDPYEQYF. The DNA of the CDR3 is TGTGCCAGCACACCGGACCCCTACGAGCAGTACTTC.

J is TRBJ2-5 and V is TRBV7-9; 7 positions agree with TRBD2. The CDR3 consists of 16 residues. V lost 5 bases to trimming and J lost 1 base; unmatched junction nucleotides: 10. The germline gives CDR1 SEHNR, CDR2 FQNEAQ (reference sequence). CDR3 sequence reads: CASSPPLLAAQETQYF. CDR3 in DNA: TGTGCCAGCAGCCCTCCTCTGCTAGCGGCCCAAGAGACCCAGTACTTC.

This chain joins TRBV4-3 and TRBJ2-1; D may correspond to TRBD1 or TRBD2 (5 bases each). The V end lost 1 base, the J end lost 5 bases, and 21 bases lay between the germline ends. Germline V gene data show CDR1 as LGHNA and CDR2 as YSLEER. The CDR3 sequence is 18 residues long. The CDR3: CASSQGDGNTDSNNEQFF. As DNA, the CDR3 is TGCGCCAGCAGCCAAGGGGACGGGAACACAGATAGTAACAATGAGCAGTTCTTC.

The V gene is TRBV4-3, the J gene TRBJ2-3; a weak D match, TRBD1 (6 bases). There are 16 residues in the CDR3. CDR1 and CDR2 (germline): LGHNA, YSLEER. The germline V and J ends were trimmed by 1 base and 1 base, with 12 bases remaining between them. This CDR3 reads CASSQVPTGRTDTQYF. The CDR3 coding sequence is TGCGCCAGCAGCCAAGTACCCACAGGGCGCACAGATACGCAGTATTTT.

The chain couples TRBV7-2 to TRBJ2-3; a possible D gene is TRBD2 (5 bases). CDR1 is SGHTA, CDR2 FQGNSA, per germline. CDR3 length: 15 amino acids. With 1 base removed from V and 4 bases from J, the gap between germline ends came to 12 bases. CDR3 sequence (DNA): TGTGCCAGCAGCTTAGGAGGGAGTGCCCCAGATACGCAGTATTTT. It yields the protein CASSLGGSAPDTQYF.

CDR3 sequence reads: CASSPNGVYNEQFF. The CDR3, as DNA: TGCGCCAGCTCCCCTAACGGGGTCTACAATGAGCAGTTCTTC. The rearrangement uses TRBV5-1 and TRBJ2-1; D is possibly TRBD2 (5 bases). CDR3 size: 14 residues. Germline V lookup: CDR1 SGHRS, CDR2 YFSETQ. V lost 7 bases to trimming and J lost 3 bases, with 14 bases between them.

The chain carries TRBV7-2 and TRBJ2-2; 7 positions match TRBD1. Germline lookup yields CDR1 SGHTA and CDR2 FQGNSA. V trimming: 5 bases; J trimming: 8 bases; junction bases outside the gene matches: 5. This CDR3 spans 13 amino acids. CDR3 amino acids: CASSPGQRGELFF. The CDR3 nucleotides read TGTGCCAGCAGCCCGGGACAGCGGGGGGAGCTGTTTTTT.

The V gene is TRBV6-1, the J gene TRBJ1-5; TRBD1 might be the D (5 bases). The V end was cut by 3 bases, the J end by 1 base, with 10 bases between. Germline V gene sequence: CDR1 MNHNS, CDR2 SASEGT. CDR3 size: 15 residues. For the CDR3, the DNA is TGTGCCAGCAGTGAGGGGCAGGTAAGCAATCAGCCCCAGCATTTT. Its translation: CASSEGQVSNQPQHF.

The table lists this clone with a count of one. The genes are TRBV19 and TRBJ1-1; 10 nucleotides align to TRBD1. Trimming took 10 bases from V and 7 from J; bases not matched to a gene: 6. CDR3 length: 12 residues. Germline V lookup: CDR1 LNHDA, CDR2 SQIVND (reference sequence). The CDR3 region has the DNA TGTGCCATTCTGGACAGGGGGGGTGAAGCTTTCTTT. Translating it yields CAILDRGGEAFF.

This clone was detected only once. The chain recombines TRBV6-5 with TRBJ1-3; 7 nucleotides align to TRBD1. V trimming: 6 bases; J trimming: 4 bases; junction bases outside the gene matches: 3. CDR1 is MNHEY, CDR2 SVGAGI, per germline. The CDR3 has 13 amino acids. The CDR3 region has the DNA TGTGCCAGCAGCCCGGACAGGGGAAACACCATATATTTT. Translating gives CASSPDRGNTIYF.

This clone has only one observation. The CDR3 sequence: CASSEAFAGRPGNTIYF. CDR3 nucleotides: TGTGCCAGCAGTGAAGCGTTCGCGGGGCGCCCCGGAAACACCATATATTTT. The V and J genes are TRBV2 and TRBJ1-3; possibly TRBD1 for D (5 bases). The CDR3 sequence is 17 residues long. Germline-derived CDR1 and CDR2 are SNHLY and FYNNEI. V lost 0 bases and J lost 4, with 16 bases in between.

This clone was detected a few times. The chain recombines TRBV4-1 with TRBJ1-2, with TRBD1 matching 8 bases. J was trimmed by 13 bases and V by 1 base; bases with no gene match: 5. This CDR3 is built from 12 residues. From germline, CDR1 is MGHRA and CDR2 YSYEKL. CDR3 sequence: CASSQAQGAGTF. The CDR3 DNA reads TGCGCCAGCAGCCAAGCCCAGGGGGCCGGCACCTTC.